The TCR beta chain described here comes from a study of T cells in narcolepsy. About the study: Patients with NT1 or NT2 and healthy control donors were enrolled.

With respect to this clone: Its target is not known.

Regarding the study as a whole: Comparing one patient's CSF and blood CD4+ clonotypes highlighted HCRT- and TRIB2-specific autoreactive clonotypes.

Data came from immunoSEQ multiplex PCR; TCRdb stores just in-frame clones and leaves some out. There are around 26,000 clones in the sample; just over 60% occur only once, and around 12% lies in the top ten. The sequencing sample was made of memory (CD45RA-) CD4+ T cells from blood. The clonotype comes from a human donor in good health.

CDR3 nucleotide sequence: TGCGCCAGCAGCGAAGGGACAGGGGGCTCTGGGGCCAACGTCCTGACTTTC. Translating gives CASSEGTGGSGANVLTF. The genes are TRBV5-1 and TRBJ2-6, with 11 nucleotides matching TRBD1. Germline V lookup: CDR1 SGHRS, CDR2 YFSETQ. The trim removed 4 bases at V and 0 bases at J, leaving 3 bases unmatched. CDR3 size: 17 residues.